These T cell receptor beta chains were read from a single sample in a study of OX40 agonist ivuxolimab in advanced cancers. Repertoires were generated with immunoSEQ multiplex PCR, while TCRdb's copy carries only in-frame clones and drops some. The table has tens of thousands of clones, roughly four fifths seen once. The sample was CD4+ or CD8+ T cells sorted from blood, taken in a trial of the OX40 agonist ivuxolimab. These receptors were collected from an adult with an advanced solid tumor such as melanoma, head and neck, liver or kidney cancer. The CDR3 runs from the conserved cysteine through the conserved F or W.

v_gene: TRBV7-2; CDR3aa: CASSLLGLGSNQPQHF
v_gene: TRBV29-1; CDR3aa: CSVWGQGGGQETQYF
v_gene: TRBV6-5; CDR3aa: CASSPTGTTDTQYF
v_gene: TRBV5-1; CDR3aa: CASSLRGESYNEQFF
v_gene: TRBV6-5; CDR3aa: CASSYSGQGNNEQFF
v_gene: TRBV7-9; CDR3aa: CASSLSLAGENIQYF
v_gene: TRBV6-1; CDR3aa: CASSEAVRGYGYTF
v_gene: TRBV28; CDR3aa: CASTYSNQPQHF
v_gene: TRBV21-1; CDR3aa: CASSKVGIESRGAYEQYF
v_gene: TRBV29-1; CDR3aa: CSARDREFGEQYF
v_gene: TRBV6-1; CDR3aa: CASNQRERGETQYF
v_gene: TRBV2; CDR3aa: CASKGGVTGELFF
v_gene: TRBV2; CDR3aa: CASILTVNTEAFF
v_gene: TRBV11-2; CDR3aa: CASSFGEGGGYYGYTF
v_gene: TRBV2; CDR3aa: CASSPRGDEQYF
v_gene: TRBV6-5; CDR3aa: CASSYSERYTEAFF
v_gene: TRBV7-9; CDR3aa: CASSFVLAGATEQFF
v_gene: TRBV28; CDR3aa: CASSPWTSGGMNTQYF
v_gene: TRBV7-9; CDR3aa: CASSLTSGGSQETQYF
v_gene: TRBV29-1; CDR3aa: CSVVTSGSYNEQFF
v_gene: TRBV11-2; CDR3aa: CASSLESMGEQFF
v_gene: TRBV4-3; CDR3aa: CASSQAPGPNNEQFF
v_gene: TRBV28; CDR3aa: CASRAGGSTEQYF
v_gene: TRBV27; CDR3aa: CASSFGLAGGRYYNEQFF
v_gene: TRBV28; CDR3aa: CATHFGLGQYF
v_gene: TRBV11-2; CDR3aa: CASTHRVRTEAFF
v_gene: TRBV6-5; CDR3aa: CASSYPGTGEAFF
v_gene: TRBV6-6; CDR3aa: CASSYVVRDEQYF
v_gene: TRBV29-1; CDR3aa: CSVGVPTSDTQYF
v_gene: TRBV28; CDR3aa: CASTPGGGNQPQHF
v_gene: TRBV2; CDR3aa: CASSKGPLGTEAFF
v_gene: TRBV5-1; CDR3aa: CASSLGGLPDTQYF
v_gene: TRBV4-2; CDR3aa: CASSQDRELEQYF
v_gene: TRBV21-1; CDR3aa: CASSKAHQDVSYEQYF
v_gene: TRBV4-2; CDR3aa: CASSRDRTGQTEAFF
v_gene: TRBV18; CDR3aa: CASSPPGQGRTYGYTF
v_gene: TRBV5-1; CDR3aa: CASSQISTSPLHF
v_gene: TRBV16; CDR3aa: CASSQSVYGYTF
v_gene: TRBV4-1; CDR3aa: CASTLGGSGRGNSGANVLTF
v_gene: TRBV28; CDR3aa: CASSPGGKTYEQYF
v_gene: TRBV28; CDR3aa: CASSSPMDRALTNTEAFF